This entry features one T cell receptor (beta chain) sequence. Its antigen has not been determined. No much larger clone is present one base from it, and per-base qualities are unavailable. The sample belongs to a study of shared clonotypes between healthy human individuals (dated by TCRdb to about 2020). Broadly, across the study: Two women and three men aged 18 to 49 years were included in the cohort. For each donor, CD4 naive and CD4 memory were each run on three plates, CD8 naive on two plates, and CD8 memory on one plate. The study deeply sequenced blood TCR repertoires of five healthy adults to estimate repertoire size and the extent of clonotype sharing between individuals. To increase sequencing depth and limit assay-specific biases, different laboratories used diverse techniques to prepare libraries and sequence TCR repertoires. Each donor's leukapheresis produced roughly between about 0.9 and 9.5 billion PBMCs. What the authors observed across the whole study: Sampling was restricted to blood, and TCR repertoires in tissues likely differ from the TCR repertoires found in blood. Even with the large sequencing depth, rarefaction of the sorted-subset datasets indicated that sequencing was incomplete. Estimated clonotype richness was generally larger for naive than for memory subsets. Clonotypes shared by all four sorted-subset donors showed higher generation probabilities than non-shared clonotypes. Approximately 4.8% of naive CD4, 3% to 4% of naive CD8, 2.3% of memory CD4, and 0.4% of memory CD8 clonotypes were shared across several donors. The small number of donors limited the genetic and exposure-history diversity represented. Pairwise subsampling indicated that sequencing depth was expected to affect the degree of clonotype sharing among donors.

Deletion took 4 bases off V and 8 bases off J, with a span of 21 bases between the germline ends. Including the terminal cysteine and phenylalanine, the CDR3 comprises 16 residues. Only CDR3 DNA is held: 48 bases, read in frame from base 1. CDR1 and CDR2 are drawn from the germline V gene: SGHTS, YDEGEE. Donors were healthy HIV-negative adults with no recently reported acute infections or vaccinations. All donors were Caucasian adults living in Nashville, Tennessee, USA. CD4+ T cells were enriched by magnetic negative selection; naive cells were then positively selected on CD45RA, and the negative fraction formed the memory subset. Blood was collected by leukapheresis, and PBMCs were isolated by Ficoll-Histopaque density gradient centrifugation and then cryopreserved in liquid nitrogen vapor phase. Analytical flow cytometry was used to check the purity and quantity of every magnetically sorted T cell population. From each sorted fraction, genomic DNA was isolated and quantified by UV absorbance on a Nanodrop 2000c.

TCR CDR3 regions were amplified from genomic DNA by multiplex PCR using the deep immunoSEQ assay. For each cell subset, the extracted genomic DNA was distributed evenly across all wells of several immunoSEQ 96-well plates, and each plate served as one replicate. For sorted subsets, roughly 200 ng of genomic DNA, equivalent to roughly 30,000 T cell genomes, went into each replicate PCR. Purified libraries were measured with a Qubit 3.0 fluorometer, size-checked on a Bioanalyzer 2100, and measured again with the KAPA Library Quantification kit. A separate single-read 150-cycle Illumina NextSeq 550 flow cell was used to sequence each immunoSEQ 96-well plate. As for the authors' bioinformatics: Because only junctional sequences without quality scores were contained in the immunoSEQ output, filtering matching that applied to full-length reads could not be performed. Sequences were annotated with PyIR, a Python wrapper for IgBLAST v1.9, and V/J genes and CDR3 were assigned using IMGT germline references. Reads with weak V/J assignments (E-value above 1e-6), missing CDR3, stop codons, out-of-frame junctions, or ambiguous translated residues were removed. V3J clonotypes were defined as sequences sharing the same inferred V gene, J gene, and CDR3 amino acid sequence. Percentage overlap between repertoires was computed as shared unique clonotypes divided by the size of the smaller repertoire. RTK rarefaction, the Chao1 estimator, and Recon v2.1 estimates of unobserved clonotypes were used to assess repertoire richness. Generation probabilities were computed with OLGA for all TCRbeta clonotypes obtained by the gDNA method from a few donors. As stored in TCRdb, this immuneACCESS dataset retains in-frame rearrangements with V and J assigned. A fraction of the clones does not appear; measured against another copy, unresolved V genes explain less than half of the discrepancy, and the remainder lacks a known reason. Clone size and V and J calls were adopted from that table, with D and trimming inferred from the DNA. A total of about 2.5 million clones appear in this sample, under 95% of them only once. 0.3% to 0.45% of the sample is taken by the ten largest.

The sequence came from a man aged 18 to 29 in good health. Some clones in this sample may be carry-over from other donors' samples. The sample comprised naive CD4+ T cells from PBMCs. The sample's cell subset or site label, decoded: CD45RA+ positively selected. This chain joins TRBV5-8 to TRBJ1-4; tentative D gene TRBD1, with 5 bases matching. The CDR3 corresponds to CASSTASPARVEKLFF. The nucleotide sequence is TGTGCCAGCAGCACGGCCAGCCCAGCCAGGGTGGAAAAACTGTTTTTT. Supplemented by the reference TRBV5-8 and TRBJ1-4 proteins around the CDR3, the complete variable domain is EAGVTQSPTHLIKTRGQQATLRCSPISGHTSVYWYQQALGLGLQFLLWYDEGEERNRGNFPPRFSGRQFPNYSSELNVNALELEDSALYLCASSTASPARVEKLFFGSGTQLSVL.